This TCR beta chain came from a study of OX40 agonist ivuxolimab in advanced cancers. Sequenced by immunoSEQ multiplex PCR; TCRdb stores in-frame clones only, minus some. Of around 77,000 clones in the sample, about 90% are singletons; the top ten hold 4.5% to 7.5%. Whole-study results and caveats: On average, a greater number of expanded clones characterised CD8+ T cells relative to CD4+.

This CDR3 is 16 amino acids long. Germline trimming cut 2 bases from V and 4 bases from J; bases unmatched to any gene: 6. CDR1 is SGDLS, CDR2 YYNGEE, per germline. Details on this clone: Its antigen remains unknown. Other DNA sequences in the same sample also yield this CDR3.

The rearrangement uses TRBV9 and TRBJ2-3; 11 nucleotides agree with TRBD2. This clonotype was obtained from an adult with an advanced solid tumor such as melanoma, head and neck, liver or kidney cancer. The sequenced sample was CD4+ or CD8+ T cells sorted from blood, obtained in a trial of the OX40 agonist ivuxolimab. CDR3 sequence (DNA): TGTGCCAGCAGCGTTATAGCGGGAGGGAGCGCAGATACGCAGTATTTT. Translated, it gives CASSVIAGGSADTQYF.